The 3 T cell receptor beta chains below come from one sample, sequenced in a study of patients and donors after allogeneic stem cell transplantation. Each CDR3 protein gets one entry after TCRdb re-called the RT-PCR reads with MiXCR. This sample has around 150,000 distinct CDR3 sequences, with roughly two fifths found just once. The sequenced sample consisted of blood, either unsorted or a sorted T cell fraction (not recorded which). The receptor source for this set is a human donor who was either an allogeneic HSCT recipient or a stem cell or donor lymphocyte infusion donor (not recorded which). It is not recorded whose cells these are; they may come from a transplant donor.

This clonotype was seen a handful of times. The V and J genes are TRBV29-1 and TRBJ2-1, with D possibly being TRBD2 (6 bases). V gave up 3 bases and J gave up 3 bases, with 12 bases separating them. CDR1 is SQVTM and CDR2 is ANQGSEA in the germline V gene. The CDR3 runs 14 residues. The CDR3 DNA reads as TGCAGCGTTGACTTCGGACTATTCTACAATGAGCAGTTCTTC. Translated: CSVDFGLFYNEQFF.

This chain links TRBV3-1 with TRBJ1-6; D gene ambiguous. Germline CDR1 and CDR2: LGHDT and YNNKEL (reference sequence). The CDR3 has 16 amino acids. Trimming took off 4 bases at V and 9 bases at J, with 19 bases between the two ends. The CDR3 nucleotides are TGTGCCAGCAGCCGTGCTCTTTCGGGAGGTGGTTCACCCCTCCACTTT. Translation: CASSRALSGGGSPLHF.

V usage is TRBV9 and J usage is TRBJ1-3, with D possibly being TRBD1 (5 bases). The ends were cut back, 2 bases at V and 0 bases at J, with 9 bases in the middle. This CDR3 contains 15 residues. Germline-derived CDR1 and CDR2 are SGDLS and YYNGEE. The CDR3 DNA reads TGTGCCAGCAGCGTCACAGGCGACTCTGGAAACACCATATATTTT. Protein sequence: CASSVTGDSGNTIYF.